This TCR beta chain was sequenced during a study of blood T cell repertoires in COVID-19. Study context: Acute and convalescent COVID-19 specimens originated in the United States, Italy and Spain. Nucleic acid was either cDNA or gDNA, and it came from T cells, B-cell-depleted T cells, or PBMCs.

To note about this clone: One end of the junction varies from germline; a read error may be responsible.

CDR3 length: 14 residues. CDR1 is PRHDT and CDR2 is FYEKMQ in the germline V gene (reference sequence). In the original processing: Nucleated cell counts were estimated from reference gene primer amplification. TCRdb keeps only in-frame clones here, not all; method: immunoSEQ multiplex PCR. That table supplies the V and J calls and clone size; D and trimming were determined from the DNA. The sample has tens of thousands of clones; roughly 78% are singletons. Sequences were obtained from peripheral blood. The sequence derives from a human donor in a cohort sampled during active COVID-19. The chain employs TRBV13 and TRBJ2-1; D remains unclear. The CDR3 coding sequence is TGTGCCAGCAGCCTCGGGTCCTCCTACAATAAGCAGTTCTTC. It specifies CASSLGSSYNKQFF.